The sequence of this TCR beta chain was determined in a study of beta chain features in type 1 diabetes. Study-wide context: Patients did not differ from healthy donors in age, gender or cell yield. Study-wide findings and caveats: People with Type 1 diabetes carried modestly yet significantly shorter TCRB CDR3s in all four CD4+ subsets. Patients showed naive, central memory and Treg TCRB repertoires that appeared more similar than those of healthy donors.

With V trimmed by 8 bases and J by 4 bases, 10 bases remained unmatched. From germline, CDR1 is SNHLY and CDR2 FYNNEI. This CDR3 is built from 14 residues. This clone was seen only a few times. The antigen is unknown. Each of the CD4+ naive, central memory, regulatory and stem cell-like memory populations was sorted via CD45RO/CCR7/CD25/CD127/CD95/CD27. cDNA synthesis used the whole RNA isolate, giving expressed TCRB sequences. The protocol was immunoSEQ multiplex PCR, while the TCRdb copy is restricted to in-frame clones and leaves out a portion. The data contain 250,000 to 300,000 clones, roughly a quarter of them singletons.

This sequence originates from a woman under 40 with type 1 diabetes. The specimen sequenced was naive CD4+ T cells from blood. V usage is TRBV2 and J usage is TRBJ1-2, with TRBD1 identical over 7 bases. The CDR3 bases are TGTGCCAGCCGCGAGGACAGGAGGATCTATGGCTACACCTTC. It encodes CASREDRRIYGYTF.